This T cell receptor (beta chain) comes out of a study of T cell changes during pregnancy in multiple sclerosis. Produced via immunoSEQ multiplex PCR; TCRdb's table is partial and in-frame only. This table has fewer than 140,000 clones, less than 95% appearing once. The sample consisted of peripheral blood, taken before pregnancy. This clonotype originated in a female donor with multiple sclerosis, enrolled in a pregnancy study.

DNA of the CDR3: TGTGCAAGTCGCTTAGAGCCCCTAGCGGGAGACCCCGACTTTCTCCAAGAGACCCAGTACTTC. Amino acids: CASRLEPLAGDPDFLQETQYF. J is TRBJ2-5 and V is TRBV12-2; TRBD2 is the table's D call, not checked against the DNA. TRBV12-2 has pseudogene status. There are 21 residues in the CDR3.